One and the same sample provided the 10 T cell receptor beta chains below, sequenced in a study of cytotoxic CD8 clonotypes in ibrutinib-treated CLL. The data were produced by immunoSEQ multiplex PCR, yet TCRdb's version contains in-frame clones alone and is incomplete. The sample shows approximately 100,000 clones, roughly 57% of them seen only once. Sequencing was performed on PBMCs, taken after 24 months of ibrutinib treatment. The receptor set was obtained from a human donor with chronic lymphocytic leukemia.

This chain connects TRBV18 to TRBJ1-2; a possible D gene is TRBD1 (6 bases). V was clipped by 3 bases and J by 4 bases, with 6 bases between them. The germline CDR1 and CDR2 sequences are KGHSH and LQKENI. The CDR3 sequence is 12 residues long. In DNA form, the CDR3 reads TGTGCCAGCTCACCGGACAGCTATGGCTACACCTTC. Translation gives CASSPDSYGYTF. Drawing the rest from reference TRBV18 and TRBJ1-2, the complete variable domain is NAGVMQNPRHLVRRRGQEARLRCSPMKGHSHVYWYRQLPEEGLKFMVYLQKENIIDESGMPKERFSAEFPKEGPSILRIQQVVRGDSAAYFCASSPDSYGYTFGSGTRLTVV.

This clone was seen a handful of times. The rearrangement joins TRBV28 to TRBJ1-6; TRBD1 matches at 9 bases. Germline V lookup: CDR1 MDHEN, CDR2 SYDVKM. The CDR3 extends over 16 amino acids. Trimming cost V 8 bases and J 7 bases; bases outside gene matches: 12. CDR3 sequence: CASQASTGGRNSPLHF. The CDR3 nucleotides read TGTGCCAGCCAGGCCTCGACAGGGGGAAGGAATTCACCCCTCCACTTT.

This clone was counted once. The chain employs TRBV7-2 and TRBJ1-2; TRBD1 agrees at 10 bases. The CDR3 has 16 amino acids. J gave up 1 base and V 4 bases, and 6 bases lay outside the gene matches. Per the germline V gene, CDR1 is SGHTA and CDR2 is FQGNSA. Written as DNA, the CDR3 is TGTGCCAGCAGCTCCCACGACAGGGGGCTTAACTATGGCTACACCTTC. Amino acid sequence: CASSSHDRGLNYGYTF.

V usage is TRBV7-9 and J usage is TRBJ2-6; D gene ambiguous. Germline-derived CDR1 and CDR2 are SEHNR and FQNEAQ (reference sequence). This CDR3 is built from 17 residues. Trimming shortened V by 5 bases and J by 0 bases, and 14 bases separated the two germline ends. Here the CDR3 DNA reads TGTGCCAGCAGCCAAACTCGAGCACTCTCTGGGGCCAACGTCCTGACTTTC. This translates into CASSQTRALSGANVLTF.

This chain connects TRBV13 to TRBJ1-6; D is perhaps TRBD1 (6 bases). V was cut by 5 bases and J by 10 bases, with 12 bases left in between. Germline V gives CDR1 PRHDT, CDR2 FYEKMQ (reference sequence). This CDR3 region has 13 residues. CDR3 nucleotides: TGTGCCAGCAGCCTACAGGGTAAATCACCCCTCCACTTT. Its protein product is CASSLQGKSPLHF.

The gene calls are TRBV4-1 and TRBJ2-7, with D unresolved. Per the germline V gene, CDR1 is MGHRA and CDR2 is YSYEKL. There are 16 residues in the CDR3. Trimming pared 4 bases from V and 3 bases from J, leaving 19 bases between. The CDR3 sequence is CASSPRALDANYEQYF. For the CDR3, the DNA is TGCGCCAGCAGCCCCCGGGCTCTAGACGCGAACTACGAGCAGTACTTC.

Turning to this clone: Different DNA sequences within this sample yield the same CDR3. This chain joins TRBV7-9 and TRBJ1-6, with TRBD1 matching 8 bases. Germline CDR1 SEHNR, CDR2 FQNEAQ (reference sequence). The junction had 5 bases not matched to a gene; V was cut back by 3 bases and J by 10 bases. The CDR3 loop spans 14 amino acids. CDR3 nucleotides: TGTGCCAGCAGCTTCGGACAGGGACACTCACCCCTCCACTTT. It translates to CASSFGQGHSPLHF.

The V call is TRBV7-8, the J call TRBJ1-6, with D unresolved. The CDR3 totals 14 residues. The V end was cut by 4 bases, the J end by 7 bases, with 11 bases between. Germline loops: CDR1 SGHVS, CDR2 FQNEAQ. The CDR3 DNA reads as TGTGCCAGCAGCTCTTCAGAGGGAAATTCACCCCTCCACTTT. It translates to CASSSSEGNSPLHF.

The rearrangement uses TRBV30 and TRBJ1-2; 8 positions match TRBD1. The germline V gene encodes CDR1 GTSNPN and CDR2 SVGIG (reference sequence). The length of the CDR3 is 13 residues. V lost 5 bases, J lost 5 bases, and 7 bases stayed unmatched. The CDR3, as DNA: TGTGCCTGGTACGGGACAGGAGGGTATGGCTACACCTTC. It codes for CAWYGTGGYGYTF.

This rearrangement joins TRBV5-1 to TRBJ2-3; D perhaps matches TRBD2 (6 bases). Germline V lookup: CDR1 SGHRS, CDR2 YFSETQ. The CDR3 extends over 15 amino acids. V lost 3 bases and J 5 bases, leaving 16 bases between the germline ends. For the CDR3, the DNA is TGCGCCAGCAGCTGGAGGGAGAGTAGAGAAGATACGCAGTATTTT. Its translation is CASSWRESREDTQYF.